This is a list of T cell receptor beta chains from one sample in a study of glioma-infiltrating T cells. A single record per CDR3 protein comes from TCRdb applying MiXCR to the multiplex PCR reads. The sample has 400,000 or so distinct CDR3 sequences; 35% to 45% are singletons. Sequencing used glioma tissue, nonneoplastic brain tissue, or PBMCs (not recorded which). These receptors originate from a human donor with low-grade glioma or glioblastoma, undergoing nonglioma brain surgery, or in good health (not recorded which). The CDR3 runs from the conserved cysteine through the conserved F or W. The D gene is left open where the match is weak. Rows may omit the clone size; those that give it use once, few, many or a size class.

D: NA; J: TRBJ2-3; length: 13; size: many; V: TRBV6-1; CDR3: CASKLSFGDTQYF; DNA: TGTGCCAGCAAACTATCTTTCGGGGATACGCAGTATTTT
D: TRBD1; J: TRBJ1-4; length: 16; size: few; V: TRBV28; CDR3: CASSSEGAFQNEKLFF; DNA: TGTGCCAGCAGTTCAGAGGGGGCGTTTCAGAATGAAAAACTGTTTTTT
D: TRBD2; J: TRBJ2-1; length: 13; size: many; V: TRBV20-1; CDR3: CSAKAGGGGEQFF; DNA: TGCAGTGCTAAAGCGGGAGGTGGTGGTGAGCAGTTCTTC
D: NA; J: TRBJ1-1; length: 16; size: many; V: TRBV6-2/TRBV6-3; CDR3: CASSYPVTGGRTEAFF; DNA: TGTGCCAGCAGTTACCCCGTTACCGGGGGGCGGACTGAAGCTTTCTTT
D: NA; J: TRBJ1-2; length: 12; size: NA; V: TRBV6-8; CDR3: CDSSYTFYGYTF; DNA: TGTGACAGCAGTTACACCTTCTATGGCTACACCTTC
D: NA; J: TRBJ2-4; length: 14; size: NA; V: TRBV28; CDR3: CASSLPGPRYIQYF; DNA: TGTGCCAGCAGTTTACCTGGCCCCCGGTACATTCAGTACTTC
D: NA; J: TRBJ1-1; length: 13; size: many; V: TRBV6-2/TRBV6-3; CDR3: CASTRISNTEAFF; DNA: TGTGCCAGCACCCGGATATCGAACACTGAAGCTTTCTTT
D: NA; J: TRBJ2-1; length: 14; size: few; V: TRBV7-9; CDR3: CASLGAPDLYEQFF; DNA: TGTGCCAGCCTCGGGGCCCCTGACTTGTATGAGCAGTTCTTC
D: NA; J: TRBJ1-1; length: 14; size: NA; V: TRBV14; CDR3: CASSQAFYGAKAFF; DNA: TGTGCCAGCAGCCAAGCCTTTTATGGGGCGAAGGCTTTCTTT
D: NA; J: TRBJ2-5; length: 13; size: many; V: TRBV6-2/TRBV6-3; CDR3: CASTRQVQETQYF; DNA: TGTGCCAGCACTCGACAGGTACAAGAGACCCAGTACTTC
D: TRBD2; J: TRBJ2-7; length: 13; size: NA; V: TRBV28; CDR3: CASTGDYSYEQYF; DNA: TGTGCCAGCACCGGGGACTACTCCTACGAGCAGTACTTC
D: TRBD2; J: TRBJ2-5; length: 18; size: few; V: TRBV28; CDR3: CASTPILELAGSRETQYF; DNA: TGTGCCAGCACCCCCATTTTAGAACTAGCGGGAAGTAGAGAGACCCAGTACTTC
D: TRBD1; J: TRBJ2-7; length: 13; size: few; V: TRBV20-1; CDR3: CSAPRQGSYEQYF; DNA: TGCAGTGCACCTCGACAGGGATCCTACGAGCAGTACTTC
D: NA; J: TRBJ2-3; length: 16; size: many; V: TRBV6-1; CDR3: CASSEIEGLSTDTQYF; DNA: TGTGCCAGCAGTGAAATTGAAGGACTTAGCACAGATACGCAGTATTTT
D: TRBD1; J: TRBJ2-5; length: 13; size: few; V: TRBV20-1; CDR3: CSARTGSQETQYF; DNA: TGCAGTGCAAGGACAGGGAGCCAAGAGACCCAGTACTTC
D: TRBD1; J: TRBJ1-1; length: 14; size: few; V: TRBV5-1; CDR3: CASSGQGSGTEAFF; DNA: TGCGCCAGCAGCGGACAGGGGAGTGGCACTGAAGCTTTCTTT
D: NA; J: TRBJ1-1; length: 10; size: many; V: TRBV28; CDR3: CASSFGEAFF; DNA: TGTGCCAGCAGTTTTGGAGAAGCTTTCTTT
D: NA; J: TRBJ1-2; length: 13; size: NA; V: TRBV7-2; CDR3: CASTTSHDNGYTF; DNA: TGTGCCAGCACGACGTCCCATGATAATGGCTACACCTTC
D: TRBD1; J: TRBJ2-1; length: 14; size: NA; V: TRBV27; CDR3: CASSHYRGPNEQFF; DNA: TGTGCCAGCAGTCATTACAGGGGGCCGAATGAGCAGTTCTTC
D: NA; J: TRBJ2-2; length: 15; size: NA; V: TRBV4-2; CDR3: CASSQVLKNTGELFF; DNA: TGTGCCAGCAGCCAAGTCCTTAAGAACACCGGGGAGCTGTTTTTT
D: NA; J: TRBJ2-6; length: 15; size: NA; V: TRBV28; CDR3: CASSFGGPGVNVLTF; DNA: TGTGCCAGCAGTTTCGGGGGGCCTGGGGTCAACGTCCTGACTTTC
D: TRBD2; J: TRBJ2-5; length: 15; size: many; V: TRBV20-1; CDR3: CSAPRLGTSGETQYF; DNA: TGCAGTGCTCCCCGACTCGGGACTAGCGGAGAGACCCAGTACTTC
D: TRBD1; J: TRBJ2-1; length: 15; size: many; V: TRBV6-2/TRBV6-3; CDR3: CASSYGQGLGNEQFF; DNA: TGTGCCAGCAGTTACGGACAGGGTCTTGGCAATGAGCAGTTCTTC
D: TRBD1; J: TRBJ1-2; length: 15; size: NA; V: TRBV7-8; CDR3: CASSPGQGRMFGYTF; DNA: TGTGCCAGCAGCCCGGGACAGGGTCGGATGTTTGGCTACACCTTC
D: NA; J: TRBJ1-4; length: 15; size: few; V: TRBV28; CDR3: CASRLGGRANEKLFF; DNA: TGTGCCAGCAGGCTCGGGGGGAGAGCTAATGAAAAACTGTTTTTT
D: NA; J: TRBJ1-5; length: 17; size: NA; V: TRBV7-9; CDR3: CASSLRVGGGGNQPQHF; DNA: TGTGCCAGCAGCTTAAGGGTGGGGGGCGGAGGCAATCAGCCCCAGCATTTT
D: TRBD2; J: TRBJ2-7; length: 15; size: many; V: TRBV10-3; CDR3: CAISGIAGGPGEQYF; DNA: TGTGCCATCAGTGGTATAGCGGGAGGGCCGGGGGAGCAGTACTTC
D: NA; J: TRBJ2-2; length: 14; size: NA; V: TRBV28; CDR3: CASSPGTPTGELFF; DNA: TGTGCCAGCAGTCCCGGGACGCCCACCGGGGAGCTGTTTTTT
D: NA; J: TRBJ2-3; length: 15; size: few; V: TRBV19; CDR3: CASSIMGPPTDTQYF; DNA: TGTGCCAGTAGTATAATGGGGCCACCCACAGATACGCAGTATTTT
D: NA; J: TRBJ2-3; length: 12; size: many; V: TRBV24-1; CDR3: CATSDPLDTQYF; DNA: TGTGCCACCAGTGATCCCTTGGATACGCAGTATTTT
D: NA; J: TRBJ2-1; length: 16; size: NA; V: TRBV18; CDR3: CASSPYPGTPYNEQFF; DNA: TGTGCCAGCTCCCCGTACCCGGGGACGCCTTACAATGAGCAGTTCTTC
D: TRBD1; J: TRBJ1-5; length: 15; size: few; V: TRBV4-2; CDR3: CASSQEGQARGPQHF; DNA: TGTGCCAGCAGCCAAGAGGGACAGGCCCGGGGGCCCCAGCATTTT
D: NA; J: TRBJ2-2; length: 14; size: few; V: TRBV4-1; CDR3: CASSQPRHTGELFF; DNA: TGCGCCAGCAGCCAACCACGGCACACCGGGGAGCTGTTTTTT
D: TRBD1; J: TRBJ2-7; length: 15; size: NA; V: TRBV20-1; CDR3: CSARDPGQHSHEQYF; DNA: TGCAGTGCTAGAGACCCGGGACAGCACTCCCACGAGCAGTACTTC
D: NA; J: TRBJ1-5; length: 15; size: many; V: TRBV15; CDR3: CATSDFRESNQPQHF; DNA: TGTGCCACCAGCGACTTCAGGGAGAGCAATCAGCCCCAGCATTTT
D: TRBD1; J: TRBJ2-7; length: 15; size: NA; V: TRBV11-1; CDR3: CASSLGQGLRYEQYF; DNA: TGTGCCAGCAGCTTAGGACAGGGCCTGAGATACGAGCAGTACTTC
D: NA; J: TRBJ1-1; length: 14; size: few; V: TRBV18; CDR3: CASSVQQGHTEAFF; DNA: TGTGCCAGCTCAGTCCAACAGGGTCACACTGAAGCTTTCTTT
D: TRBD2; J: TRBJ2-7; length: 13; size: NA; V: TRBV20-1; CDR3: CSASTSAFHDQYF; DNA: TGCAGTGCATCGACTAGCGCGTTTCACGATCAGTACTTC
D: NA; J: TRBJ1-1; length: 15; size: NA; V: TRBV18; CDR3: CASSTPGRLNTEAFF; DNA: TGTGCCAGCTCAACACCGGGCAGATTGAACACTGAAGCTTTCTTT
D: NA; J: TRBJ2-3; length: 14; size: NA; V: TRBV3-1; CDR3: CASSPKGRTDTQYF; DNA: TGTGCCAGCAGCCCCAAGGGGCGCACAGATACGCAGTATTTT
D: NA; J: TRBJ2-1; length: 14; size: many; V: TRBV27; CDR3: CASSSIKGWSEQFF; DNA: TGTGCCAGCAGTTCGATAAAAGGGTGGAGTGAGCAGTTCTTC
D: TRBD1; J: TRBJ2-1; length: 15; size: few; V: TRBV5-4; CDR3: CASSSGQGPYNEQFF; DNA: TGTGCCAGCAGCTCCGGACAGGGACCGTACAATGAGCAGTTCTTC